Below, 10 T cell receptor beta chains from the same sample are listed, as sequenced in a study of shared clonotypes between healthy human individuals. Sequencing was performed with immunoSEQ multiplex PCR; in TCRdb, only in-frame clones are kept and a portion is missing. The sample has about 380,000 clones, about 96% seen once; the top ten hold around 0.29%. Sequencing was carried out using memory CD8+ T cells sorted from blood. Indicated subset: CD45RO+ cells pooled with CCR7-negative TemRA cells. The source of these receptors is a man younger than 45 in good health.

V is TRBV11-2 and J is TRBJ2-7, with 10 bases matching TRBD1. The V segment lost 3 bases and the J segment 4 bases; nucleotides outside the gene matches: 6. Germline V gene lookup returns CDR1 SGHAT and CDR2 FQNNGV. The CDR3 runs to 15 residues. DNA of the CDR3: TGTGCCAGCAGCTTGACGACAGGGGGCGCATACGAGCAGTACTTC. This codes for CASSLTTGGAYEQYF.

This chain uses TRBV27 with TRBJ2-7, with 8 nucleotides matching TRBD1. V trimming: 6 bases; J trimming: 1 base; junction bases outside the gene matches: 2. This CDR3 is 13 amino acids long. CDR1 and CDR2 (germline): MNHEY, SMNVEV (reference sequence). CDR3 residues: CASSTGGSYEQYF. The CDR3, as DNA: TGTGCCAGCAGCACAGGGGGATCCTACGAGCAGTACTTC.

V usage is TRBV6-4 and J usage is TRBJ2-3, with 13 bases identical to TRBD2. CDR1 is MRHNA and CDR2 is SNTAGT in the germline V gene. Losses at the gene ends were 5 bases for V and 1 base for J; bases not matched to a gene: 6. This CDR3 has 17 amino acids. Written as DNA, the CDR3 is TGTGCCAGCAGTCCCGGACTAGCGGGAGAACGCACAGATACGCAGTATTTT. It translates to CASSPGLAGERTDTQYF.

This chain joins TRBV5-5 and TRBJ2-1; 13 bases are a match to TRBD2. The CDR3 covers 19 residues. The V gene's germline CDR1 is SGHKS and CDR2 YYEKEE (reference sequence). V lost 4 bases, J lost 4 bases, and 14 bases stayed unmatched. CDR3 sequence (DNA): TGTGCCAGCAGCCGGTGGACTAGCGGGAGAAACCCGGTTTACAATGAGCAGTTCTTC. Its protein is CASSRWTSGRNPVYNEQFF.

The genes are TRBV6-6 and TRBJ1-1, with D perhaps TRBD1 (5 bases). The CDR3 length is 13 residues. Germline V gives CDR1 MNHNY, CDR2 SVGAGI (reference sequence). With 2 bases removed from V and 1 base from J, the gap between germline ends came to 5 bases. CDR3 loop: CASSYRGNTEAFF. DNA for the CDR3: TGTGCCAGCAGTTACAGGGGGAACACTGAAGCTTTCTTT.

This chain joins TRBV10-1 and TRBJ1-3; D is uncertain. The CDR3 consists of 14 residues. Germline CDR1 and CDR2: WNHNN and SYGVQD (reference sequence). V was pared by 7 bases and J by 0 bases, with 10 bases between. In DNA, the CDR3 is TGCGCCAGCACCGCGGATATCTCTGGAAACACCATATATTTT. It yields the protein CASTADISGNTIYF.

V and J are TRBV30 and TRBJ1-1, with D possibly matching TRBD1 (6 bases). This CDR3 has 14 residues. The V end lost 2 bases, the J end lost 5 bases, and 15 bases lay between the germline ends. Germline-derived CDR1 and CDR2 are GTSNPN and SVGIG (reference sequence). The CDR3 loop reads CAWSMNRVGTEAFF. The CDR3 DNA is TGTGCCTGGAGTATGAACAGGGTTGGGACTGAAGCTTTCTTT.

For this clone: The same CDR3 can be traced to other DNA sequences in this sample. This chain links TRBV20-1 with TRBJ2-1, with D hard to call. Germline CDR1 is DFQATT and CDR2 is SNEGSKA (reference sequence). There are 10 residues in the CDR3. V gave up 6 bases and J gave up 3 bases, with 3 bases separating them. The CDR3 nucleotides are TGCAGTGCCGACTACAATGAGCAGTTCTTC. Its protein product is CSADYNEQFF.

The rearrangement links TRBV27 to TRBJ2-5, with 12 bases that match TRBD2. There are 15 residues in the CDR3. J gave up 4 bases and V 6 bases, and 6 bases lay outside the gene matches. Per the germline V gene, CDR1 is MNHEY and CDR2 is SMNVEV (reference sequence). The CDR3 sequence: CASRMTSGSPETQYF. The CDR3 nucleotides read TGTGCCAGCAGGATGACTAGCGGGAGTCCAGAGACCCAGTACTTC.

This sequence joins TRBV5-8 and TRBJ2-7; the D is unclear. V lost 0 bases and J lost 0, with 10 bases in between. The germline CDR1 and CDR2 sequences are SGHTS and YDEGEE. CDR3 length: 15 amino acids. The CDR3 DNA is TGTGCCAGCAGCTTGGTCGTCTCCCGCTCCTACGAGCAGTACTTC. Translated, it gives CASSLVVSRSYEQYF.